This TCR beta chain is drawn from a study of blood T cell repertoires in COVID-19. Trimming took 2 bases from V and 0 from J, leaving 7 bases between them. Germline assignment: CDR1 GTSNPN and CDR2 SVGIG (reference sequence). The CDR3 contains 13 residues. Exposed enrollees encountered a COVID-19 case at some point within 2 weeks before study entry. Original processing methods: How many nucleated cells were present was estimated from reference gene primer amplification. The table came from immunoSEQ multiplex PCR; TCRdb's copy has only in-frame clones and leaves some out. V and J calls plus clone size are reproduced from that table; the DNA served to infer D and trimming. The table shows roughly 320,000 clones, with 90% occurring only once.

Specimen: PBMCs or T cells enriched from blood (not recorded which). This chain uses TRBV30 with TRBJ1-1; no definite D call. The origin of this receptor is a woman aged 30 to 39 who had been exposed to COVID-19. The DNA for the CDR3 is TGTGCCTGGAGTCTTCAGGTGAACACTGAAGCTTTCTTT. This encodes CAWSLQVNTEAFF.